This entry lists 4 T cell receptor beta chains sequenced from one sample in a study of cytomegalovirus exposure and HLA in healthy donors. Amplification used 60 Vbeta primers and 13 Jbeta primers. TCRdb keeps only in-frame clones here, not all; method: immunoSEQ multiplex PCR. The table includes over 100,000 clones, around 83% detected once. Sequenced sample: PBMCs. The receptor set was obtained from a woman younger than 30 in good health and CMV-seropositive.

V is TRBV10-3 and J is TRBJ2-5, with D possibly TRBD1 on 6 matching bases. The DNA end is more similar to TRBJ2-7, so the J call may be wrong. CDR1 is ENHRY, CDR2 SYGVKD, per germline. The CDR3 totals 13 residues. CDR3 sequence reads: CAISSTGPYEQYF. For the CDR3, the DNA is TGTGCCATCAGCTCGACAGGCCCCTACGAGCAGTACTTC.

This sequence joins TRBV11-2 and TRBJ2-1; 13 positions agree with TRBD2. Germline V gene sequence: CDR1 SGHAT, CDR2 FQNNGV. The length of the CDR3 is 15 residues. Losses at the gene ends were 4 bases for V and 9 bases for J; bases not matched to a gene: 6. The CDR3 bases are TGTGCCAGCAGCTCACTAGCGGGGGGGCTCGGTGAGCAGTTCTTC. This translates into CASSSLAGGLGEQFF.

V and J are TRBV7-3 and TRBJ2-3; the match to TRBD2 covers 7 bases. Germline V CDR1 and CDR2: SGHTA, FQGTGA. The CDR3 contains 15 residues. Trimming at V came to 6 bases and at J to 4 bases, leaving 10 bases not matched to a gene. This CDR3 reads CASSSSGLLADTQYF. In DNA form, the CDR3 reads TGTGCCAGCAGTTCATCGGGACTACTAGCAGATACGCAGTATTTT.

This chain joins TRBV7-3 and TRBJ2-3; no reliable D call. The CDR3 has 17 residues. Germline V gene sequence: CDR1 SGHTA, CDR2 FQGTGA. V was cut by 5 bases and J by 1 base, with 19 bases left in between. The CDR3 nucleotides are TGTGCCAGCAGCCCACGAGACTCCCTGAGCCGCACAGATACGCAGTATTTT. Amino acids: CASSPRDSLSRTDTQYF.